Below, 16 T cell receptor beta chains from the same sample are listed, as sequenced in a study of PD-L1 blockade in urothelial cancer. The table came from immunoSEQ multiplex PCR; TCRdb's copy has only in-frame clones and leaves some out. The table records some 51,000 clones, more than 70% of them present only once. Specified time point: peripheral blood 6 weeks after treatment start. Material: PBMCs, obtained around atezolizumab (anti-PD-L1) treatment. The origin of the receptors is a man aged 55 to 70 with urothelial cancer.

V gene TRBV5-6 combines with J gene TRBJ1-6; D not certain. The CDR3 has 15 residues. V was trimmed by 1 base and J by 14 bases, leaving 19 bases between them. Germline V gene lookup returns CDR1 SGHDT and CDR2 YYEEEE. CDR3 loop: CASSLSGLRSKALHF. The CDR3 DNA is TGTGCCAGCAGCTTGTCAGGACTCCGTTCTAAGGCCCTCCACTTT.

This chain uses TRBV5-4 with TRBJ1-1; D may be TRBD1 (5 bases). The CDR3 spans 13 residues. Trimming left V 4 bases short and J 3 bases short, with 10 bases between. Germline V CDR1 and CDR2: SGHNT, YYREEE (reference sequence). Here the CDR3 reads CASSARVDTEAFF. Written as DNA, the CDR3 is TGTGCCAGCAGCGCCAGGGTGGACACTGAAGCTTTCTTT. Complete variable domain (other parts from reference TRBV5-4 and TRBJ1-1): ETGVTQSPTHLIKTRGQQVTLRCSSQSGHNTVSWYQQALGQGPQFIFQYYREEENGRGNFPPRFSGLQFPNYSSELNVNALELDDSALYLCASSARVDTEAFFGQGTRLTVV.

The chain joins TRBV4-1 to TRBJ2-1; D may be TRBD2 (7 bases). Trimming pared 1 base from V and 7 bases from J, leaving 17 bases between. The CDR3 has 16 amino acids. Per the germline V gene, CDR1 is MGHRA and CDR2 is YSYEKL. In nucleotides, the CDR3 is TGCGCCAGCAGCCAAGTCAGGGCGGGGGCGGGGAATGAGCAGTTCTTC. Translation gives CASSQVRAGAGNEQFF.

This chain links TRBV12-5 with TRBJ1-1; possible D gene TRBD1, 5 bases. Germline CDR1 reads LGHNT; CDR2 reads FRNRAP. V lost 7 bases to trimming and J lost 1 base, with 10 bases between them. CDR3 size: 13 residues. The CDR3 nucleotides read TGTGCTAGTGCCGGGGGGGGGAACACTGAAGCTTTCTTT. Its protein is CASAGGGNTEAFF.

The sample holds one count of this clone. The chain joins TRBV6-4 to TRBJ2-2; tentative D call: TRBD2 (7 bases). This CDR3 is built from 20 residues. V was shortened by 0 bases and J by 6 bases, with 26 bases between the two germline ends. Germline-derived CDR1 and CDR2 are MRHNA and SNTAGT. The CDR3 spells CASSDSNLFIGGALPGELFF. In DNA, the CDR3 is TGTGCCAGCAGTGACTCGAATTTGTTCATTGGGGGGGCCCTACCCGGGGAGCTGTTTTTT.

J is TRBJ1-1 and V is TRBV20-1, with D hard to call. This CDR3 is 11 amino acids long. Germline assignment: CDR1 DFQATT and CDR2 SNEGSKA (reference sequence). V was clipped by 7 bases and J by 10 bases, with 16 bases between them. The CDR3, as DNA: TGCAGTGTCCCGGGGAGGGAAGGAGCTTTCTTT. The encoded protein is CSVPGREGAFF.

This clone has only a few counts. The J gene is TRBJ1-2, the V gene TRBV6-1; 8 bases are shared with TRBD1. This CDR3 contains 17 residues. The germline V gene has CDR1 MNHNS and CDR2 SASEGT. V trimming: 2 bases; J trimming: 4 bases; junction bases outside the gene matches: 12. CDR3 amino acids: CASSETRDRGRRYGYTF. CDR3 nucleotide sequence: TGTGCCAGCAGTGAAACCCGAGACAGGGGTCGGCGCTATGGCTACACCTTC.

The chain combines TRBV18 with TRBJ1-1; tentative D call: TRBD1 (6 bases). This CDR3 is built from 17 residues. The germline V and J ends were trimmed by 3 bases and 1 base, with 18 bases remaining between them. Germline CDR1 KGHSH, CDR2 LQKENI. CDR3 amino acids: CASSPGESGARNTEAFF. The CDR3 DNA reads TGTGCCAGCTCACCCGGGGAGTCAGGGGCGCGGAACACTGAAGCTTTCTTT.

The chain combines TRBV19 with TRBJ1-1, with D possibly TRBD1 on 5 matching bases. The CDR3 is 14 amino acids. In germline, CDR1 is LNHDA, CDR2 SQIVND (reference sequence). V shed 7 bases and J shed 2 bases, with 14 bases lying between them. CDR3 loop: CASNAGLQNTEAFF. The DNA for the CDR3 is TGTGCCAGTAACGCGGGACTGCAAAACACTGAAGCTTTCTTT.

V gene TRBV13 combines with J gene TRBJ2-4; the match to TRBD2 covers 10 bases. Germline lookup yields CDR1 PRHDT and CDR2 FYEKMQ (reference sequence). With 1 base clipped from V and 6 bases from J, the junction kept 3 bases outside the gene matches. The CDR3 has 15 amino acids. The CDR3 DNA reads TGTGCCAGCAGCTTAGCCGGGACTAGCGTAAACATTCAGTACTTC. It specifies CASSLAGTSVNIQYF.

The gene calls are TRBV7-8 and TRBJ2-7; D unclear. Trimming shortened V by 5 bases and J by 0 bases, and 8 bases separated the two germline ends. CDR3 size: 13 residues. CDR1 SGHVS and CDR2 FQNEAQ come from the germline V gene. The CDR3 here is CASSEVSSYEQYF. In DNA, the CDR3 is TGTGCCAGCAGCGAGGTCAGCTCCTACGAGCAGTACTTC.

The gene calls are TRBV27 and TRBJ2-1; 12 positions match TRBD1. Germline CDR1 reads MNHEY; CDR2 reads SMNVEV (reference sequence). CDR3 length equals 20 residues. After removal of 7 bases from V and 0 bases from J, the junction contained 16 bases not matched to a gene. CDR3 loop: CASNLRDRGQSGSSYNEQFF. For the CDR3, the DNA is TGTGCCAGCAACCTTCGGGACAGGGGGCAAAGCGGGAGCTCCTACAATGAGCAGTTCTTC.

On this clone itself: Other DNA sequences of this sample code for an identical CDR3. The chain carries TRBV4-1 and TRBJ2-7; 10 nucleotides match TRBD2. V dropped 4 bases and J dropped 0; count of bases not matched to a gene: 3. CDR1 MGHRA and CDR2 YSYEKL come from the germline V gene. CDR3 length: 15 residues. CDR3 sequence reads: CASSRTSGDSYEQYF. The CDR3 DNA reads TGCGCCAGCAGCCGAACTAGCGGGGACTCCTACGAGCAGTACTTC.

The rearrangement joins TRBV7-2 to TRBJ1-1; no reliable D call. The CDR3 is 13 amino acids. Germline CDR1 reads SGHTA; CDR2 reads FQGNSA. V lost 7 bases, J lost 8 bases, and 17 bases lay in between. The CDR3 reads CASTSRIGVEAFF. DNA for the CDR3: TGTGCCAGCACCTCCAGGATCGGGGTGGAAGCTTTCTTT.

V is TRBV18 and J is TRBJ1-3, with 7 bases identical to TRBD1. Germline V lookup: CDR1 KGHSH, CDR2 LQKENI. Germline trimming cut 3 bases from V and 0 bases from J; bases unmatched to any gene: 20. This CDR3 region has 21 residues. The CDR3: CASSPRGTVFNPKSSGNTIYF. The CDR3 nucleotides read TGTGCCAGCTCACCGAGAGGGACAGTATTCAATCCGAAGAGCTCTGGAAACACCATATATTTT.

V usage is TRBV7-9 and J usage is TRBJ1-1; 8 bases fit TRBD1. The J segment lost 2 bases and the V segment lost 5 bases, leaving 7 bases of the junction unmatched. From germline, CDR1 is SEHNR and CDR2 FQNEAQ (reference sequence). CDR3 length: 15 residues. The CDR3 sequence is CASSAEGQANTEAFF. The CDR3 coding sequence is TGTGCCAGCAGCGCCGAGGGACAGGCAAACACTGAAGCTTTCTTT.